A single T cell receptor (delta chain) is shown here with its context. Its target is not known. The same CDR3 also results from other DNA sequences found in this sample. The template was reverse-transcribed extracted RNA. Pooled V-gene forward primers with one constant-region reverse primer generated the CDR3 amplicons by multiplex PCR. TCRdb re-identified clones in the multiplex PCR reads via CATT. Seen here are about 27,000 delta-chain clones, 29% observed once, and the top ten hold 1.6%. This entry belongs to a study of Vδ1+ human thymocytes. Study outcomes and limitations: Despite high sort purity, around 19% of thymic T cell receptor delta sequences were Vdelta2. In the thymus, TRG and TRD repertoires looked highly polyclonal with Gaussian CDR3 lengths.

Germline V gives CDR1 TSWWSYY, CDR2 QGS. Trimming removed 4 bases from V and 0 bases from J; junction bases left unmatched: 22. This CDR3 comprises 21 residues. The TCR originated in a boy younger than two who had congenital heart surgery. This chain links TRDV1 with TRDJ1; 8 bases fit TRDD3. Sequenced sample: Vdelta1+ gamma-delta thymocytes from the thymus. Sample subset: FACS-sorted CD3+ TCRalphabeta- TCRVdelta1+ TCRVdelta2- thymocytes. In DNA form, the CDR3 reads TGTGCTCTTGGGGTCCTCTACAAACTTCGCTGGGGGACCACATACACCGATAAACTCATCTTT. It specifies CALGVLYKLRWGTTYTDKLIF.